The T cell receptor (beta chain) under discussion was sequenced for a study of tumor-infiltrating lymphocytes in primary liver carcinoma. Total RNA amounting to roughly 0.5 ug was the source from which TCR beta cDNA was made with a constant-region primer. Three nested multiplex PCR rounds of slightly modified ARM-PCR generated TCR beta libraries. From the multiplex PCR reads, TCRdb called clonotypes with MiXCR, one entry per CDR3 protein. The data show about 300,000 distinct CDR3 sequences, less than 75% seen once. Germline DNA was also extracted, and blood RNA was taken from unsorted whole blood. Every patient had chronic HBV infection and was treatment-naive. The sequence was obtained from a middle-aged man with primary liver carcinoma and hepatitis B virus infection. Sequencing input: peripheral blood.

The DNA of the CDR3 is TGTGCCAGCAGTGAAAGTACAGTTAGCAATCAGCCCCAGCATTTT. Its protein product is CASSESTVSNQPQHF. V usage is TRBV6-1 and J usage is TRBJ1-5; no clear D. Between the trimmed V and J ends, which lost 2 bases and 0 bases, there was a span of 8 bases. CDR1 and CDR2 (germline): MNHNS, SASEGT. This CDR3 contains 15 residues.